This record looks at one T cell receptor beta chain sequence and its context. No antigen is known for it. This CDR3 is also generated by other DNA sequences in the sample. This specimen belongs to a study of T cell responses to AZD1222 COVID-19 vaccine. The study, taken as a whole, reports: Vaccine-related CD4 TCRs covered spike, predominating at 160-218 and 743-854. At study baseline, merely five or six AZD1222 recipients were seropositive. Spike-specific TCR breadth and depth rose after two AZD1222 doses. Per reports, nearly half of all spike-specific TCRs target regions that are unmutated in variants.

This table comes from immunoSEQ multiplex PCR, and its TCRdb copy is limited to in-frame clones, with some not included. The sample has about 160,000 clones, more than 80% seen once. The V gene lost 6 bases and the J gene lost 4 bases, with 9 bases spanning the gap. CDR1 and CDR2 from the germline V gene are SGHAT and FQNNGV. The CDR3 is made up of 13 amino acids. The chain links TRBV11-2 to TRBJ1-4, with no clear D. This clonotype was obtained from an adult who received the AZD1222 COVID-19 vaccine. The specimen was peripheral blood, collected 28 days after the second AZD1222 dose. CDR3 in amino acids: CASSRTVNEKLFF. DNA for the CDR3: TGTGCCAGCAGTCGGACCGTTAATGAAAAACTGTTTTTT.